Below are 9 T cell receptor beta chains sequenced from a single sample in a study of identifying expanded T cells in peripheral blood. The assay was immunoSEQ multiplex PCR, and TCRdb's table has in-frame clones only and misses some. Here the sample spans 85,000 to 100,000 clones, about nine tenths being singletons. The sequenced sample was blood. The source of these receptors is a person aged 18-70 years in good health.

V and J are TRBV13 and TRBJ1-1, with TRBD1 identical over 7 bases. Germline CDR1 PRHDT, CDR2 FYEKMQ (reference sequence). V shed 4 bases, J shed 4 bases, and the junction held 12 bases outside the gene matches. The CDR3 consists of 16 residues. In DNA, the CDR3 is TGTGCCAGCAGCTCCGGGACAGTATACGATTTCACTGAAGCTTTCTTT. Its protein product is CASSSGTVYDFTEAFF.

The chain carries TRBV25-1 and TRBJ1-2, with D unresolved. The CDR3 covers 17 residues. Deletions cut 1 base from V and 0 bases from J, with 15 bases between. Germline V CDR1 and CDR2: MGHDK, SYGVNS. Written as DNA, the CDR3 is TGTGCCAGCAGTGAATCCGGGTATTGGGAGTCTAACTATGGCTACACCTTC. This sequence encodes CASSESGYWESNYGYTF.

This clone was counted once. The chain recombines TRBV28 with TRBJ2-3; 8 nucleotides match TRBD2. The CDR3 totals 15 residues. The trim removed 2 bases at V and 5 bases at J, leaving 6 bases unmatched. Germline lookup yields CDR1 MDHEN and CDR2 SYDVKM. The CDR3 spells CASSLKAGGVDTQYF. The CDR3 region has the DNA TGTGCCAGCAGTTTAAAGGCGGGGGGCGTAGATACGCAGTATTTT.

In this sample, this clone turned up once. The J gene is TRBJ1-4, the V gene TRBV13; D gene ambiguous. The germline V gene has CDR1 PRHDT and CDR2 FYEKMQ (reference sequence). V lost 2 bases and J 5 bases, leaving 9 bases between the germline ends. The CDR3 runs 14 residues. The CDR3 DNA reads TGTGCCAGCAGCTTAATGGGCGGGAATGAAAAACTGTTTTTT. Its protein is CASSLMGGNEKLFF.

This chain connects TRBV7-2 to TRBJ2-5, with TRBD1 matching 9 bases. This CDR3 comprises 14 residues. The germline CDR1 and CDR2 sequences are SGHTA and FQGNSA. With V trimmed by 7 bases and J by 5 bases, 8 bases remained unmatched. For the CDR3, the DNA is TGTGCCAGCAAAGCGGGACAGGGAGGGGAGACCCAGTACTTC. It encodes CASKAGQGGETQYF. Combining the CDR3 with reference TRBV7-2 and TRBJ2-5 gives the whole variable domain GAGVSQSPSNKVTEKGKDVELRCDPISGHTALYWYRQSLGQGLEFLIYFQGNSAPDKSGLPSDRFSAERTGGSVSTLTIQRTQQEDSAVYLCASKAGQGGETQYFGPGTRLLVL.

The CDR3 bases are TGTGCCAGCAGCCCGGGGGGGGGTACCGTTAGCAATCAGCCCCAGCATTTT. The encoded protein is CASSPGGGTVSNQPQHF. This chain links TRBV11-2 with TRBJ1-5, with D possibly TRBD1 on 5 matching bases. Per the germline V gene, CDR1 is SGHAT and CDR2 is FQNNGV. V was trimmed by 5 bases and J by 0 bases, leaving 17 bases between them. The CDR3 is 17 residues long.

V usage is TRBV15 and J usage is TRBJ2-3; unclear D gene. Deletions cut 0 bases from V and 4 bases from J, with 5 bases between. The CDR3 covers 13 residues. Germline CDR1 is LNHNV and CDR2 is YYDKDF (reference sequence). This CDR3 reads CATSRDGADTQYF. In nucleotides, the CDR3 is TGTGCCACCAGCAGAGATGGGGCAGATACGCAGTATTTT.

This clone appeared a single time. The chain is built from TRBV5-8 and TRBJ2-5, with D perhaps TRBD1 or TRBD2 (5 bases each). The CDR3 has 15 residues. Trimming stripped 4 bases from V and 5 bases from J, with 18 bases between. Germline CDR1 and CDR2: SGHTS and YDEGEE. CDR3 DNA: TGTGCCAGCAGCCTGGGATCGAGGGGCCGGGAGACCCAGTACTTC. Encoded protein: CASSLGSRGRETQYF.

The chain recombines TRBV5-1 with TRBJ2-5; possibly TRBD2 for D (5 bases). Germline values: CDR1 SGHRS, CDR2 YFSETQ. V lost 10 bases to trimming and J lost 4 bases, with 20 bases between them. The CDR3 loop spans 14 amino acids. The CDR3 DNA sequence: TGCGCCTCTGCCGGGGAATGGGGTCCAGAGACCCAGTACTTC. Translating it yields CASAGEWGPETQYF.